A single sample is the source of the 7 T cell receptor beta chains below, sequenced in a study of cytomegalovirus exposure and HLA in healthy donors (dated by TCRdb to 2016 to 2017). Receptor libraries were prepared by the immunoSEQ multiplex PCR assay. What TCRdb holds here is the immuneACCESS table cut down to in-frame rearrangements. Part of the clones is not present; checked against another copy, under half of the missing clones reflect an unresolved V gene, and the others are unexplained. The sample data list around 150,000 clones, and approximately 84% of these were observed just once. About 10% of the sample goes to the ten largest clones. Sequencing was performed on PBMCs. The receptors originated from a young man in good health and CMV-seropositive.

The CDR3, as DNA: TGTGCCAGCAGCCCGGGAGGGACAGTCGGTGAAAAACTGTTTTTT. Protein: CASSPGGTVGEKLFF. The chain recombines TRBV5-4 with TRBJ1-4; 7 bases are a match to TRBD1. The V segment lost 4 bases and the J segment 7 bases; nucleotides outside the gene matches: 10. The CDR3 is made up of 15 amino acids. Germline V gene lookup returns CDR1 SGHNT and CDR2 YYREEE (reference sequence).

J is TRBJ1-2 and V is TRBV5-6, with D maybe TRBD1 (5 bases). The CDR3 is made up of 14 amino acids. Looked up from germline, CDR1 is SGHDT and CDR2 is YYEEEE. The V end was cut by 5 bases, the J end by 0 bases, with 11 bases between. Here the CDR3 reads CASRKGSPNYGYTF. As DNA, the CDR3 is TGTGCCAGCAGAAAGGGGTCACCTAACTATGGCTACACCTTC.

CDR3: CASSLGGGPTFF. In nucleotides, the CDR3 is TGCGCCAGCAGCTTGGGAGGGGGACCCACTTTCTTT. The rearrangement links TRBV5-1 to TRBJ1-1, with D possibly TRBD1 on 6 matching bases. The CDR3 contains 12 residues. Trimming removed 0 bases from V and 12 bases from J, with 12 bases in between. CDR1 and CDR2 (germline): SGHRS, YFSETQ.

The chain couples TRBV5-1 to TRBJ2-5, with TRBD2 identical over 7 bases. This CDR3 is 16 amino acids long. Germline CDR1 is SGHRS and CDR2 is YFSETQ. With 6 bases clipped from V and 3 bases from J, the junction kept 14 bases outside the gene matches. Here the CDR3 DNA reads TGCGCCAGCACCTACTTCCTCGGGGGGACGGAAGAGACCCAGTACTTC. Translating it yields CASTYFLGGTEETQYF.

This clone has only a few counts. The CDR3 loop reads CAWRREGSPYEQYF. The CDR3 region has the DNA TGTGCCTGGAGGCGGGAGGGATCCCCCTACGAGCAGTACTTC. The chain uses TRBV30 and TRBJ2-7; TRBD2 matches 9 bases. V lost 3 bases and J lost 2; bases outside the gene matches: 5. Germline CDR1 reads GTSNPN; CDR2 reads SVGIG (reference sequence). The length of the CDR3 is 14 residues.

The genes are TRBV5-1 and TRBJ1-4, with D possibly TRBD1 on 6 matching bases. The CDR3 is 17 residues long. Per germline, CDR1 SGHRS and CDR2 YFSETQ. V lost 4 bases to trimming and J lost 4 bases, with 20 bases between them. CDR3 amino acids: CASSQWQGPSSNEKLFF. CDR3 coding DNA: TGCGCCAGCAGCCAGTGGCAGGGGCCCAGTAGTAATGAAAAACTGTTTTTT.

Comment on this clone: Other DNA sequences in the sample encode the same CDR3. The chain recombines TRBV6-1 with TRBJ1-4; D might be TRBD1 (5 bases). This CDR3 has 13 residues. Germline V gene sequence: CDR1 MNHNS, CDR2 SASEGT. V gave up 3 bases and J gave up 5 bases, with 7 bases separating them. Written as DNA, the CDR3 is TGTGCCAGCAGTGATTCAGGGAATGAAAAACTGTTTTTT. It specifies CASSDSGNEKLFF.